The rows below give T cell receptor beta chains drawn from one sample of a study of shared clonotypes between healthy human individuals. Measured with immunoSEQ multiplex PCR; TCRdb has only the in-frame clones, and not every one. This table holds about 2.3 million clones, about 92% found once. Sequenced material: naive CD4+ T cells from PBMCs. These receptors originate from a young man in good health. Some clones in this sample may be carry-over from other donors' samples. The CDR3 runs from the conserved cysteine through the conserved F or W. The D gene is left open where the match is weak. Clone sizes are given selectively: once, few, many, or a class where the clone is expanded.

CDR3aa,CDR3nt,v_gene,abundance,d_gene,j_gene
CSVNRPGGDTQYF,TGCAGCGTTAACCGTCCTGGAGGGGATACGCAGTATTTT,TRBV29-1,NA,NA,TRBJ2-3
CASTGGGDGYTF,TGTGCCAGCACGGGGGGCGGGGATGGCTACACCTTC,TRBV2,NA,NA,TRBJ1-2
CASSLVGTSGRTNIQYF,TGTGCCAGCAGCTTGGTTGGGACTAGCGGGAGGACAAACATTCAGTACTTC,TRBV5-4,NA,TRBD2,TRBJ2-4
CASRDSLNTEAFF,TGCGCCAGCAGGGACAGCTTGAACACTGAAGCTTTCTTT,TRBV10-1,NA,NA,TRBJ1-1
CASSYSYSSGNTIYF,TGTGCCAGCAGTTACTCGTACAGCTCTGGAAACACCATATATTTT,TRBV6-5,NA,NA,TRBJ1-3
CASSPLWFADEAFF,TGTGCCAGCAGCCCCCTCTGGTTCGCGGACGAAGCTTTCTTT,TRBV28,once,NA,TRBJ1-1
CASSLAPFEQYF,TGTGCCAGCAGCTTAGCCCCCTTCGAGCAGTACTTC,TRBV11-2,NA,NA,TRBJ2-7
CASSNSGTGAMTNEKLFF,TGTGCCAGCAGTAATTCCGGGACAGGGGCCATGACTAATGAAAAACTGTTTTTT,TRBV28,NA,TRBD1,TRBJ1-4
CAISADLNEKLFF,TGTGCCATCAGTGCGGACCTGAATGAAAAACTGTTTTTT,TRBV10-3,NA,NA,TRBJ1-4
CASSIKEGDDRSYEQYF,TGTGCCAGCAGCATCAAAGAGGGGGATGATCGGTCCTACGAGCAGTACTTC,TRBV21-1,NA,NA,TRBJ2-7
CAWRGASYEQYF,TGTGCCTGGAGAGGGGCCTCCTACGAGCAGTACTTC,TRBV30,NA,NA,TRBJ2-7